This T cell receptor (beta chain) was obtained from a study of T-cell reconstitution after alpha-beta-depleted transplantation in children. Preparation of the TCRbeta library used unique molecular identifiers. TCRdb processed the PCR reads anew with MiXCR; each CDR3 protein has one entry. Of a few hundred thousand distinct CDR3 sequences in the sample, about a tenth were seen once. Germline V gene data show CDR1 as SNHLY and CDR2 as FYNNEI. The CDR3 runs 14 residues. The junction had 7 bases not matched to a gene; V was cut back by 8 bases and J by 1 base. This sequence joins TRBV2 and TRBJ1-1; 7 bases map to TRBD1. Sequencing used PBMCs from the stem cell graft donor, obtained from the stem cell graft. This TCR derives from a human donor who donated a stem cell graft to a child with SCID. CDR3 sequence reads: CASPGQVKNTEAFF. Written as DNA, the CDR3 is TGTGCCAGCCCAGGACAGGTGAAGAACACTGAAGCTTTCTTT.